Below, 25 T cell receptor beta chains from the same sample are listed, as sequenced in a study of control samples from healthy donors and cancer patients. The data were produced by immunoSEQ multiplex PCR, yet TCRdb's version contains in-frame clones alone and is incomplete. Of approximately 100,000 clones listed, roughly 92% are singletons. The sample taken for sequencing was blood. The receptors originated from a human donor in good health. The donor label of this sample is uncertain.

The gene calls are TRBV10-1 and TRBJ2-3; D ambiguous. The V end lost 5 bases, the J end lost 3 bases, and 3 bases lay between the germline ends. CDR3 size: 11 residues. The germline gives CDR1 WNHNN, CDR2 SYGVQD (reference sequence). CDR3 DNA: TGCGCCAGCAGTCAGACAGATACGCAGTATTTT. Residues: CASSQTDTQYF.

This clone was seen only once. The V and J genes are TRBV19 and TRBJ1-1; tentatively, D is TRBD1 (6 bases). The CDR3 consists of 15 residues. Per germline, CDR1 LNHDA and CDR2 SQIVND (reference sequence). V was cut by 2 bases and J by 8 bases, with 18 bases left in between. CDR3 nucleotides: TGTGCCAGTAGTATAAAACTGGGCAGGGGCGAGGAAGCTTTCTTT. This codes for CASSIKLGRGEEAFF.

The chain links TRBV11-2 to TRBJ2-6, with 7 bases lining up with TRBD2. The V segment lost 5 bases and the J segment 2 bases; nucleotides outside the gene matches: 0. This CDR3 is built from 14 residues. Looked up from germline, CDR1 is SGHAT and CDR2 is FQNNGV. The CDR3 DNA reads as TGTGCCAGCAGCGGGACTACTGGGGCCAACGTCCTGACTTTC. Translated: CASSGTTGANVLTF.

The chain carries TRBV19 and TRBJ2-1; possible D gene TRBD2, 6 bases. This CDR3 is 14 amino acids long. V lost 8 bases, J lost 7 bases, and 18 bases lay in between. The germline CDR1 and CDR2 sequences are LNHDA and SQIVND (reference sequence). DNA for the CDR3: TGTGCCAGTTCCCGGGGACTCCAAAGTAATGAGCAGTTCTTC. Translated, it gives CASSRGLQSNEQFF.

The chain combines TRBV11-3 with TRBJ2-1, with D perhaps TRBD2 (7 bases). Germline V lookup: CDR1 SGHNT, CDR2 YENEEA. V dropped 5 bases and J dropped 9 bases, with 20 bases sitting between them. The CDR3 spans 15 residues. In nucleotides, the CDR3 is TGTGCCAGCAGCCCCTCGGGGGGCGCGTCTCGTGAGCAGTTCTTC. It translates to CASSPSGGASREQFF. The full variable domain, rest sourced from reference TRBV11-3 and TRBJ2-1, is EAGVVQSPRYKIIEKKQPVAFWCNPISGHNTLYWYLQNLGQGPELLIRYENEEAVDDSQLPKDRFSAERLKGVDSTLKIQPAELGDSAVYLCASSPSGGASREQFFGPGTRLTVL.

The chain joins TRBV14 to TRBJ2-7; D is unresolved. Germline CDR1 SGHDN, CDR2 FVKESK. The CDR3 covers 14 residues. V was pared by 2 bases and J by 6 bases, with 14 bases between. The CDR3 region is CASSQFVTASEQYF. The CDR3 DNA follows: TGTGCCAGCAGCCAATTCGTCACGGCTAGCGAGCAGTACTTC.

The V and J genes are TRBV6-1 and TRBJ1-3, with a tentative D call TRBD1 (5 bases). The germline V gene encodes CDR1 MNHNS and CDR2 SASEGT. V was clipped by 1 base and J by 0 bases, with 10 bases between them. The CDR3 consists of 16 residues. CDR3 coding DNA: TGTGCCAGCAGTGAAGAGAACAGGCGCTCTGGAAACACCATATATTTT. Its translation: CASSEENRRSGNTIYF.

V and J are TRBV27 and TRBJ1-4; the D is unclear. There are 15 residues in the CDR3. Deletions cut 5 bases from V and 0 bases from J, with 10 bases between. Germline values: CDR1 MNHEY, CDR2 SMNVEV (reference sequence). CDR3 amino acids: CASSLNRATNEKLFF. DNA for the CDR3: TGTGCCAGCAGTCTCAATAGGGCAACTAATGAAAAACTGTTTTTT.

The V gene is TRBV27, the J gene TRBJ1-2, with TRBD1 matching 8 bases. With V trimmed by 3 bases and J by 4 bases, 4 bases remained unmatched. Per germline, CDR1 MNHEY and CDR2 SMNVEV (reference sequence). The CDR3 runs to 14 residues. CDR3 bases: TGTGCCAGCAGTTTTCAACAGGGGGGCTATGGCTACACCTTC. Amino acids: CASSFQQGGYGYTF.

This clone was seen just once. This chain uses TRBV5-5 with TRBJ1-5; D is uncertain. Germline values: CDR1 SGHKS, CDR2 YYEKEE (reference sequence). The V gene lost 4 bases and the J gene lost 1 base, with 12 bases spanning the gap. The CDR3 extends over 15 amino acids. The CDR3 coding sequence is TGTGCCAGCAGCCACAAGGGCGGGAGCAATCAGCCCCAGCATTTT. It is translated as CASSHKGGSNQPQHF.

In its sample, this clone was seen once. V and J are TRBV19 and TRBJ2-2; D perhaps matches TRBD2 (6 bases). CDR1 is LNHDA and CDR2 is SQIVND in the germline V gene (reference sequence). V was trimmed by 3 bases and J by 2 bases, leaving 13 bases between them. This CDR3 has 16 residues. The CDR3 DNA sequence: TGTGCCAGTAGTATGGTTGGCGGGGCCAACACCGGGGAGCTGTTTTTT. The encoded protein is CASSMVGGANTGELFF.

The chain recombines TRBV4-2 with TRBJ1-1, with 8 bases that match TRBD1. Germline V gene lookup returns CDR1 LGHNA and CDR2 YNFKEQ. Trimming took 2 bases from V and 1 from J; bases not matched to a gene: 6. The CDR3 totals 16 residues. CDR3: CASSQNSGQGNTEAFF. CDR3 in DNA: TGTGCCAGCAGCCAAAATTCAGGACAGGGGAACACTGAAGCTTTCTTT.

The CDR3 region is CASSQRDRGKDEQFF. Written as DNA, the CDR3 is TGCGCCAGCAGCCAAAGGGACAGGGGTAAAGATGAGCAGTTCTTC. V usage is TRBV4-1 and J usage is TRBJ2-1; 10 bases are shared with TRBD1. Losses at the gene ends were 2 bases for V and 8 bases for J; bases not matched to a gene: 6. Germline V gene lookup returns CDR1 MGHRA and CDR2 YSYEKL. The CDR3 has 15 amino acids.

The chain employs TRBV30 and TRBJ1-4; D is unresolved. Germline V CDR1 and CDR2: GTSNPN, SVGIG (reference sequence). CDR3 length: 13 residues. The ends were cut back, 0 bases at V and 5 bases at J, with 7 bases in the middle. The CDR3 coding sequence is TGTGCCTGGAGTGTAGGTAACAATGAAAAACTGTTTTTT. Amino acids: CAWSVGNNEKLFF.

The sample holds one count of this clone. CDR3 coding DNA: TGTGCCAGCAGAAAGCGACTTACCTCCTCGGGAGAGCAGTACTTC. It translates to CASRKRLTSSGEQYF. This chain links TRBV11-2 with TRBJ2-7; TRBD2 might be the D (5 bases). V was shortened by 6 bases and J by 7 bases, with 22 bases between the two germline ends. Looked up from germline, CDR1 is SGHAT and CDR2 is FQNNGV. The CDR3 is 15 amino acids.

V and J are TRBV6-6 and TRBJ2-2; no firm D call. Looked up from germline, CDR1 is MNHNY and CDR2 is SVGAGI (reference sequence). The CDR3 totals 15 residues. Between the trimmed V and J ends, which lost 2 bases and 0 bases, there was a span of 7 bases. CDR3 DNA sequence: TGTGCCAGCAGTTACAGCCGGACGAACACCGGGGAGCTGTTTTTT. It encodes CASSYSRTNTGELFF.

This clone was recorded only once. This chain joins TRBV14 and TRBJ2-4; D not resolved. The CDR3 sequence is 15 residues long. V was pared by 2 bases and J by 2 bases, with 10 bases between. The germline V gene has CDR1 SGHDN and CDR2 FVKESK. Here the CDR3 reads CASSQSTTSKNIQYF. In DNA form, the CDR3 reads TGTGCCAGCAGCCAATCCACGACCTCCAAAAACATTCAGTACTTC.

The chain joins TRBV7-6 to TRBJ1-5, with D uncertain. Germline values: CDR1 SGHVS, CDR2 FNYEAQ. This CDR3 is built from 17 residues. V lost 1 base and J 0 bases, leaving 13 bases between the germline ends. The CDR3 loop is CASSLGHLRNSNQPQHF. The CDR3 bases are TGTGCCAGCAGCTTAGGGCACCTCCGGAATAGCAATCAGCCCCAGCATTTT.

The V and J genes are TRBV3-1 (or the pseudogene TRBV3-2) and TRBJ1-3; unclear D gene. Trimming took 7 bases from V and 4 from J, leaving 8 bases between them. This CDR3 contains 12 residues. CDR1 LGHDT and CDR2 YNNKEL come from the germline V gene (reference sequence). The CDR3 region is CASNSPGNTIYF. The DNA for the CDR3 is TGTGCCAGCAACTCGCCCGGAAACACCATATATTTT.

The chain combines TRBV6-6 with TRBJ2-2; 10 bases map to TRBD2. Unmatched junction bases numbered 16, after V lost 5 bases and J lost 4 bases. Germline assignment: CDR1 MNHNY and CDR2 SVGAGI (reference sequence). This CDR3 comprises 19 residues. CDR3 sequence reads: CASSQPLSAGGLGTGELFF. The DNA of the CDR3 is TGTGCCAGCAGTCAACCTTTATCAGCGGGGGGGCTTGGCACCGGGGAGCTGTTTTTT.

V usage is TRBV30 and J usage is TRBJ1-6; no reliable D call. CDR1 is GTSNPN, CDR2 SVGIG, per germline (reference sequence). This CDR3 spans 14 amino acids. V lost 4 bases, J lost 0 bases, and 7 bases lay in between. This chain's CDR3 is CAWTQSSYNSPLHF. The CDR3, as DNA: TGTGCCTGGACCCAGAGCTCCTATAATTCACCCCTCCACTTT.

The chain combines TRBV29-1 with TRBJ2-2; TRBD1 matches at 8 bases. The CDR3 sequence is 14 residues long. The J segment lost 0 bases and the V segment lost 7 bases, leaving 4 bases of the junction unmatched. Germline V lookup: CDR1 SQVTM, CDR2 ANQGSEA. The CDR3 spells CSGADRANTGELFF. Written as DNA, the CDR3 is TGCAGCGGGGCGGACAGGGCGAACACCGGGGAGCTGTTTTTT.

This clone was observed a few times. The J gene is TRBJ1-4, the V gene TRBV19; D is possibly TRBD1 (5 bases). Per germline, CDR1 LNHDA and CDR2 SQIVND (reference sequence). The CDR3 is 11 amino acids. The V and J ends lost 9 bases and 7 bases respectively, with 9 bases between them. Written as DNA, the CDR3 is TGTGCCAGCAGGGATGCTGAAAAACTGTTTTTT. As protein: CASRDAEKLFF.

The CDR3 loop is CASSSSGGAQYV. In DNA form, the CDR3 reads TGTGCCAGCAGTTCGAGCGGGGGGGCGCAGTACGTC. The chain uses TRBV27 and TRBJ2-7; 10 bases agree with TRBD2. This CDR3 spans 12 amino acids. V shed 4 bases and J 9 bases; nucleotides not matched to a gene: 3. Germline values: CDR1 MNHEY, CDR2 SMNVEV (reference sequence).

This clone was picked up many times. The chain couples TRBV6-1 to TRBJ2-1, with 11 positions matching TRBD1. The CDR3 covers 16 residues. Trimming cost V 3 bases and J 6 bases; bases outside gene matches: 7. Germline-derived CDR1 and CDR2 are MNHNS and SASEGT. CDR3 protein: CASSERTGTGGNEQFF. DNA for the CDR3: TGTGCCAGCAGTGAGAGGACGGGGACAGGGGGCAATGAGCAGTTCTTC.